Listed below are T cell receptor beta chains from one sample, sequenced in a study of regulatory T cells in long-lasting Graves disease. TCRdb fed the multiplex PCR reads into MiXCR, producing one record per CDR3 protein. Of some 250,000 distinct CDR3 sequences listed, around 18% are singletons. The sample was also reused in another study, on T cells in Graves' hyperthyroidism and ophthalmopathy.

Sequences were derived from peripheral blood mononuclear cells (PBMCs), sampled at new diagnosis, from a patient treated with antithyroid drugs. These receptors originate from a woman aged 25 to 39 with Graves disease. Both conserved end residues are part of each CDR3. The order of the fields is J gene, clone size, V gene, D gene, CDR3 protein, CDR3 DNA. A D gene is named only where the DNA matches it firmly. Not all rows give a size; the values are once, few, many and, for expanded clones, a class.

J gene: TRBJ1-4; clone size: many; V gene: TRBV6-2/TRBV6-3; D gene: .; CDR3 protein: CASSGPRATNEKLFF; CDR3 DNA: TGTGCCAGCAGTGGCCCCCGTGCAACTAATGAAAAACTGTTTTTT
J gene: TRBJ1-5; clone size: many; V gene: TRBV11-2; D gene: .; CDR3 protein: CASSLDSPQPQHF; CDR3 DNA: TGTGCCAGCAGCCTTGACAGTCCACAGCCCCAGCATTTT
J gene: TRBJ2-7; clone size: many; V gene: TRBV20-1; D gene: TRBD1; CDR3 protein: CSGSTGYSYEQYF; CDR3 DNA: TGCAGTGGGTCGACAGGGTATTCCTACGAGCAGTACTTC
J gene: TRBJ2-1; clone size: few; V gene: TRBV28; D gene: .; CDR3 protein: CASSLGGWVLLYNEQFF; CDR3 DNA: TGTGCCAGCAGTTTAGGTGGGTGGGTCCTACTCTACAATGAGCAGTTCTTC
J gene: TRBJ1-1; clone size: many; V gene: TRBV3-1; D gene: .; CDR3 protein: CASSQYRENTEAFF; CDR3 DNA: TGTGCCAGCAGCCAGTACAGGGAAAACACTGAAGCTTTCTTT
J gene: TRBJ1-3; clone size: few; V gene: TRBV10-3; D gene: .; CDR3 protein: CAISEVASGNTIYF; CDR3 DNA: TGTGCCATCAGTGAGGTAGCCTCTGGAAACACCATATATTTT
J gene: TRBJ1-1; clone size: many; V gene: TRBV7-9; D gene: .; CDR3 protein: CASSVGTEAFF; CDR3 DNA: TGTGCCAGCAGCGTGGGGACTGAAGCTTTCTTT
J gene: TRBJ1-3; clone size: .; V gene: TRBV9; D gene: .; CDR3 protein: CASSVLGGNTIYF; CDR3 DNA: TGTGCCAGCAGCGTACTAGGTGGAAACACCATATATTTT
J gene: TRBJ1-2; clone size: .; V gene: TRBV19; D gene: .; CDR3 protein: CASSILRQNYGYTF; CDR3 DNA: TGTGCCAGTAGTATACTCCGACAGAACTATGGCTACACCTTC
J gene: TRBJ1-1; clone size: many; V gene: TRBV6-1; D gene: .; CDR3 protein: CASTSRGRPDMNTEAFF; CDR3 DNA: TGTGCCAGCACCTCACGGGGCAGGCCGGATATGAACACTGAAGCTTTCTTT